These T cell receptor beta chains were read from a single sample in a study of CD8+CD57+ T cells in acquired aplastic anemia. MiXCR, applied by TCRdb to the reads, yields one record per CDR3 protein. The sample lists 75,000 to 90,000 distinct CDR3 sequences; 40% to 50% were seen once. The sequencing sample was made of sorted CD4+, CD8+, or CD8+CD57+ T cells (not recorded which) from PBMCs. The source is a human donor in good health, serving as a control. Both conserved end residues are part of each CDR3. D genes are given only for firm matches. Size is omitted from some rows. Given values are once, few, many or a class for expanded clones.

J: TRBJ2-3; V: TRBV9; D: TRBD2; size: -; CDR3: CASSVERGGFDTQYF; DNA: TGTGCCAGCAGCGTAGAGCGGGGGGGCTTCGATACGCAGTATTTT
J: TRBJ2-5; V: TRBV28; D: -; size: few; CDR3: CASSLGHLQETQYF; DNA: TGTGCCAGCAGTTTAGGACACCTCCAAGAGACCCAGTACTTC
J: TRBJ1-2; V: TRBV3-1; D: -; size: few; CDR3: CASSHFSTLTTYGYTF; DNA: TGTGCCAGCAGCCATTTTAGCACCCTAACAACCTATGGCTACACCTTC
J: TRBJ2-5; V: TRBV25-1; D: -; size: -; CDR3: CASRQGPETQYF; DNA: TGTGCCAGCAGACAGGGTCCGGAGACCCAGTACTTC
J: TRBJ2-7; V: TRBV20-1; D: -; size: many; CDR3: CSAQDIDEQYF; DNA: TGCAGTGCTCAGGACATCGACGAGCAGTACTTC
J: TRBJ2-3; V: TRBV9; D: TRBD2; size: many; CDR3: CASSLGVAGPTDTQYF; DNA: TGTGCCAGCAGCCTTGGGGTAGCGGGGCCCACAGATACGCAGTATTTT
J: TRBJ1-1; V: TRBV10-3; D: -; size: few; CDR3: CAISRSIEGTEAFF; DNA: TGTGCCATCAGCCGGTCTATAGAGGGCACTGAAGCTTTCTTT
J: TRBJ2-5; V: TRBV5-4; D: -; size: -; CDR3: CASSVTGGYETQYF; DNA: TGTGCCAGCAGCGTTACGGGGGGCTATGAGACCCAGTACTTC
J: TRBJ2-3; V: TRBV25-1; D: -; size: many; CDR3: CASSQVQDTDTQYF; DNA: TGCGCCAGCAGCCAAGTACAGGACACAGATACGCAGTATTTT
J: TRBJ2-1; V: TRBV2; D: TRBD2; size: -; CDR3: CASSEVAGSSYDEQFF; DNA: TGTGCCAGCAGTGAGGTAGCGGGGAGCTCCTACGATGAGCAGTTCTTC
J: TRBJ2-3; V: TRBV25-1; D: -; size: -; CDR3: CASGTFSTDTQYF; DNA: TGTGCCAGCGGGACGTTCAGCACAGATACGCAGTATTTT
J: TRBJ2-5; V: TRBV7-9; D: TRBD2; size: -; CDR3: CAGSRGLAQETQYF; DNA: TGTGCCGGCAGCCGGGGACTAGCCCAAGAGACCCAGTACTTC
J: TRBJ1-5; V: TRBV24-1; D: TRBD1; size: many; CDR3: CATRLRDSNQPQHF; DNA: TGTGCCACGAGGTTGAGGGACAGTAATCAGCCCCAGCATTTT
J: TRBJ2-7; V: TRBV10-2; D: -; size: few; CDR3: CASSLDSGALDEQYF; DNA: TGTGCCAGCAGCCTCGATTCAGGGGCCCTAGACGAGCAGTACTTC
J: TRBJ2-2; V: TRBV19; D: -; size: once; CDR3: CASMGGRTNTGELFF; DNA: TGTGCCTCGATGGGAGGCAGGACGAACACCGGGGAGCTGTTTTTT
J: TRBJ1-1; V: TRBV29-1; D: -; size: -; CDR3: CSVEYTQSGNTEAFF; DNA: TGCAGCGTTGAATATACCCAAAGCGGGAACACTGAAGCTTTCTTT
J: TRBJ2-5; V: TRBV15; D: -; size: -; CDR3: CATSRVVGETQYF; DNA: TGTGCCACCAGCAGGGTCGTCGGGGAGACCCAGTACTTC
J: TRBJ2-2; V: TRBV2; D: -; size: many; CDR3: CASSDERGSPGELFF; DNA: TGTGCCAGCAGTGACGAGAGGGGAAGCCCCGGGGAGCTGTTTTTT
J: TRBJ2-7; V: TRBV29-1; D: -; size: -; CDR3: CSVEGDHEQYF; DNA: TGCAGCGTTGAAGGGGACCACGAGCAGTACTTC
J: TRBJ2-1; V: TRBV13; D: TRBD2; size: -; CDR3: CASSLAGSSCNEQFF; DNA: TGTGCCAGCAGCCTAGCGGGGAGTTCCTGCAATGAGCAGTTCTTC
J: TRBJ2-1; V: TRBV20-1; D: TRBD2; size: many; CDR3: CSAREAGEAYNEQFF; DNA: TGCAGTGCTAGAGAAGCGGGGGAGGCCTACAATGAGCAGTTCTTC
J: TRBJ2-5; V: TRBV7-6; D: -; size: -; CDR3: CASSPRTGAGETQYF; DNA: TGTGCCAGCAGCCCAAGGACTGGGGCAGGGGAGACCCAGTACTTC
J: TRBJ2-3; V: TRBV19; D: -; size: -; CDR3: CASRQGEGTQYF; DNA: TGTGCCAGTAGGCAGGGCGAGGGTACGCAGTATTTT
J: TRBJ1-6; V: TRBV10-3; D: -; size: many; CDR3: CAIRERSYNSPLHF; DNA: TGTGCCATCAGGGAACGCTCCTATAATTCACCCCTCCACTTT
J: TRBJ1-2; V: TRBV12-3/TRBV12-4; D: -; size: many; CDR3: CASRSYENYGYTF; DNA: TGTGCCAGCAGGTCCTATGAAAACTATGGCTACACCTTC
J: TRBJ2-2; V: TRBV15; D: TRBD1; size: once; CDR3: CATSRGTGRRTGELFF; DNA: TGTGCCACCAGCAGGGGGACAGGGCGTAGGACCGGGGAGCTGTTTTTT
J: TRBJ2-1; V: TRBV11-1; D: TRBD2; size: -; CDR3: CASSLVAGVPNEQFF; DNA: TGTGCCAGCAGCTTAGTAGCGGGAGTTCCCAATGAGCAGTTCTTC
J: TRBJ2-7; V: TRBV2; D: -; size: many; CDR3: CASGNSEQYF; DNA: TGTGCCAGCGGGAATAGCGAGCAGTACTTC
J: TRBJ2-1; V: TRBV7-9; D: -; size: -; CDR3: CASRGNEQFF; DNA: TGTGCCAGCAGGGGAAATGAGCAGTTCTTC
J: TRBJ2-3; V: TRBV20-1; D: TRBD1; size: -; CDR3: CSARDQADRGTDTQYF; DNA: TGCAGTGCTAGAGATCAAGCGGACAGGGGAACAGATACGCAGTATTTT
J: TRBJ2-7; V: TRBV5-4; D: TRBD1; size: -; CDR3: CASSLQPGQGYEQYF; DNA: TGTGCCAGCAGCTTGCAGCCGGGACAGGGTTACGAGCAGTACTTC
J: TRBJ1-1; V: TRBV7-9; D: -; size: many; CDR3: CASSLGGGDTEAFF; DNA: TGTGCCAGCAGCTTAGGAGGGGGGGACACTGAAGCTTTCTTT
J: TRBJ2-1; V: TRBV24-1; D: -; size: many; CDR3: CATSDFTGNEQFF; DNA: TGTGCCACCAGTGATTTCACAGGCAATGAGCAGTTCTTC
J: TRBJ2-1; V: TRBV15; D: -; size: many; CDR3: CATSRVGTNEQFF; DNA: TGTGCCACCAGCAGAGTTGGAACGAATGAGCAGTTCTTC
J: TRBJ2-3; V: TRBV11-2; D: -; size: once; CDR3: CASSLRRMRASTDTQYF; DNA: TGTGCCAGCAGCTTACGTCGGATGCGGGCAAGCACAGATACGCAGTATTTT
J: TRBJ2-7; V: TRBV12-3/TRBV12-4; D: TRBD1; size: many; CDR3: CASSTGTVALGEQYF; DNA: TGTGCCAGCAGCACCGGGACAGTGGCTTTGGGCGAGCAGTACTTC
J: TRBJ2-1; V: TRBV7-6; D: TRBD2; size: many; CDR3: CASSLGPGLAGVDEQFF; DNA: TGTGCCAGCAGCTTGGGGCCGGGACTAGCGGGAGTCGATGAGCAGTTCTTC
J: TRBJ2-6; V: TRBV5-1; D: -; size: many; CDR3: CASSLYGGGDVLTF; DNA: TGCGCCAGCAGCTTGTACGGGGGAGGCGACGTCCTGACTTTC
J: TRBJ2-7; V: TRBV9; D: TRBD2; size: many; CDR3: CASSDRLGGDEQYF; DNA: TGTGCCAGCAGCGATCGACTGGGAGGGGACGAGCAGTACTTC
J: TRBJ1-4; V: TRBV7-9; D: -; size: -; CDR3: CASSPQGHGDEKLFF; DNA: TGTGCCAGCAGCCCTCAGGGACATGGAGATGAAAAACTGTTTTTT
J: TRBJ1-1; V: TRBV11-2; D: -; size: few; CDR3: CASSGGVSSPPKAFF; DNA: TGTGCCAGCAGCGGGGGAGTCAGTAGCCCCCCTAAAGCTTTCTTT
J: TRBJ1-6; V: TRBV2; D: -; size: -; CDR3: CASSDIGQKSPLHF; DNA: TGTGCCAGCAGTGACATCGGACAGAAGTCACCCCTCCACTTT
J: TRBJ2-3; V: TRBV2; D: TRBD2; size: few; CDR3: CASSDSGRADTQYF; DNA: TGTGCCAGCAGTGATAGCGGGAGGGCAGATACGCAGTATTTT
J: TRBJ1-6; V: TRBV30; D: -; size: -; CDR3: CAWTLGTLDNSPLHF; DNA: TGTGCCTGGACCCTGGGAACCCTCGATAATTCACCCCTCCACTTT
J: TRBJ1-6; V: TRBV19; D: TRBD1; size: -; CDR3: CASSTHRFRQGSSPLHF; DNA: TGTGCCAGTAGTACCCACCGCTTTAGACAGGGAAGTTCACCCCTCCACTTT
J: TRBJ1-5; V: TRBV3-1; D: -; size: -; CDR3: CASSQGNYGNQPQHF; DNA: TGTGCCAGCAGCCAAGGGAACTACGGCAATCAGCCCCAGCATTTT
J: TRBJ1-5; V: TRBV15; D: -; size: -; CDR3: CATSRDGGANNQPQHF; DNA: TGTGCCACCAGCAGAGATGGAGGGGCCAACAATCAGCCCCAGCATTTT